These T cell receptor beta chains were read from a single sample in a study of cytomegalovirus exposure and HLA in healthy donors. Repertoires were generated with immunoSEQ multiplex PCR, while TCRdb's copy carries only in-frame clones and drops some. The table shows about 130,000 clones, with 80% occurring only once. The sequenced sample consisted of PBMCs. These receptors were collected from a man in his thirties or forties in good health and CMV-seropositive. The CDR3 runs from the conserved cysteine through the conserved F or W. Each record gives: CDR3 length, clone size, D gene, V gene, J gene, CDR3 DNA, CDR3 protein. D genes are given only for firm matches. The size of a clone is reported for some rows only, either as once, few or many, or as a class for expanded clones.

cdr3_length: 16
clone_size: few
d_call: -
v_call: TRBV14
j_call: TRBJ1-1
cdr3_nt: TGTGCCAGCAGCCCACCCAGAGATCGGGTCTACACTGAAGCTTTCTTT
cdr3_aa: CASSPPRDRVYTEAFF

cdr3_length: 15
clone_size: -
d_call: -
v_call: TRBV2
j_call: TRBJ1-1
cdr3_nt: TGTGCCAGCATCCGATCAGACAGTCTGAACACTGAAGCTTTCTTT
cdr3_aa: CASIRSDSLNTEAFF

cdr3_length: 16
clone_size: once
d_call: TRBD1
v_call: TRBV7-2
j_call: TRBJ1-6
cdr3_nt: TGTGCCAGCAGCTTAGCGTCGGCAGGGGGTTATTCACCCCTCCACTTT
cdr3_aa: CASSLASAGGYSPLHF

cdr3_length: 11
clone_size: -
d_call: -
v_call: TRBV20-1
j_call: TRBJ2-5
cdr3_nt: TGCAGTGCCCGTTTCGGGACTCCGCTGTACTTC
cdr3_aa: CSARFGTPLYF

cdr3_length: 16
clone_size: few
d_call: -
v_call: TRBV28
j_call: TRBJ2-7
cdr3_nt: TGTGCCAGCAGTTCGACCCCCTGGACAGCGACCTACGAGCAGTACTTC
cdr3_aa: CASSSTPWTATYEQYF

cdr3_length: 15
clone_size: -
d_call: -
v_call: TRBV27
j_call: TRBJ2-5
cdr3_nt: TGTGCCAGCAGTTTGACGGGGGGCTACCAAGAGACCCAGTACTTC
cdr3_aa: CASSLTGGYQETQYF

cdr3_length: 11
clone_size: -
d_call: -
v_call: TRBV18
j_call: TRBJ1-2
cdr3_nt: TGTGCCAGCTCACCAGGGGCTGGCTACACCTTC
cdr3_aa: CASSPGAGYTF

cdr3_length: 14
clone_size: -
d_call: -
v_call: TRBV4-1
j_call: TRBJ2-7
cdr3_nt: TGCGCCAGCAGCCCACGGACAGTCCGCTACGAGCAGTACTTC
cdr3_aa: CASSPRTVRYEQYF

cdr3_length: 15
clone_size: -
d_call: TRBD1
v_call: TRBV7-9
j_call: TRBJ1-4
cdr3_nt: TGTTCCAGCAGCTTACGGGTCGGACAGGAGGAAAAACTGTTTTTT
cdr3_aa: CSSSLRVGQEEKLFF

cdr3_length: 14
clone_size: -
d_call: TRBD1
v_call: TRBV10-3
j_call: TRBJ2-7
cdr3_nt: TGTGCCATCAGTCCTGAGGGACAGCCCCGAGAGCAGTACTTC
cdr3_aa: CAISPEGQPREQYF

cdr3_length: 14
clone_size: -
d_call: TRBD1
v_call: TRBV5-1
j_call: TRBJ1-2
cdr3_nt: TGCGCCAGCAGCCCGGGGACAGGGAACTATGGCTACACCTTC
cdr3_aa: CASSPGTGNYGYTF

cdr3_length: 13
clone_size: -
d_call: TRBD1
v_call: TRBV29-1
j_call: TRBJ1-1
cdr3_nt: TGCAGCGTTCACCTACAGGGGGCAAGTGAAGCTTTCTTT
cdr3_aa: CSVHLQGASEAFF

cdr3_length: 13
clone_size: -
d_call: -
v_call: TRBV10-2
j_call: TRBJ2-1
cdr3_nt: TGCGCCAGCAGTGGGGCAAGGTTCGATGAGCAGTTCTTC
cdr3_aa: CASSGARFDEQFF

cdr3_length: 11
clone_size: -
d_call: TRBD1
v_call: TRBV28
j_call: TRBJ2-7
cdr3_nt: TGTGCCAGCAGTTCGGACAGGGCGTTATACTTC
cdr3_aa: CASSSDRALYF

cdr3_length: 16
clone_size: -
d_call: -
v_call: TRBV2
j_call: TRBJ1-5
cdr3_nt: TGTGCCAGCAGTGAAATGGAGATTATAAGCAATCAGCCCCAGCATTTT
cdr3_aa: CASSEMEIISNQPQHF

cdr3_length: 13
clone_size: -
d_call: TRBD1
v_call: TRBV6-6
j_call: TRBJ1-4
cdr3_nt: TGTGCCAGCTATACAGGGGGCTGGGGGAAACTGTTTTTT
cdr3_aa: CASYTGGWGKLFF

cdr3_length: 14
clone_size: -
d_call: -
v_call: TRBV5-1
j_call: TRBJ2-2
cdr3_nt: TGCGCCAGCAGCTTTCGGCAGCAGGACGGGGAGCTGTTTTTT
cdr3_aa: CASSFRQQDGELFF

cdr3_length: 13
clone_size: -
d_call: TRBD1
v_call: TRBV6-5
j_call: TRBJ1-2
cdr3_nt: TGTGCCAGCAGACTTGACAGGGACTATGGCTACACCTTC
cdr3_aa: CASRLDRDYGYTF

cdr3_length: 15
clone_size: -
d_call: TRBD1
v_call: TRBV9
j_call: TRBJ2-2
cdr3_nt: TGTGCCAGCAGCGTCGACAGGGCGAACACCGGGGAGCTGTTTTTT
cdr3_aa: CASSVDRANTGELFF

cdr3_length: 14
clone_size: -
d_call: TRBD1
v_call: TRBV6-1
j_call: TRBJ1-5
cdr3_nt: TGTGCCAGCAGTGAAAGGACAGGCCATGGGGCCCAGCATTTT
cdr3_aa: CASSERTGHGAQHF

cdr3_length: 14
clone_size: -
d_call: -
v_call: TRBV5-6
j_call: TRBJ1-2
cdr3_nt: TGTGCCAGCAGCCACCGGGGGGCTCACTATGGCTACACCTTC
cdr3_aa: CASSHRGAHYGYTF

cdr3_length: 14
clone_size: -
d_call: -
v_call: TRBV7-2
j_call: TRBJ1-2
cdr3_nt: TGTGCCAGCAGCTCTCCGACGGCGGCGGGTGGCTACACCTTC
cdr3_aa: CASSSPTAAGGYTF

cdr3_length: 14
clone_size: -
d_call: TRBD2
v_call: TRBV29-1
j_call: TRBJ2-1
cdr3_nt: TGCAGCGTTGATGTCCGCGGGGGTTACAATGAGCAGTTCTTC
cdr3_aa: CSVDVRGGYNEQFF

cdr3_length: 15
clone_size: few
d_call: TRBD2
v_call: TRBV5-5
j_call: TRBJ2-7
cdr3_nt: TGTGCCAGCAGCTTCGAGGGCGGGGGGGCTTCCGAGCAGTACTTC
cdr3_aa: CASSFEGGGASEQYF

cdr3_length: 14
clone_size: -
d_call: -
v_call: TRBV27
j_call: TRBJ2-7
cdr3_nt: TGTGCCAGCAGTTTAAGGGGGGGACACTACGAGCAGTACTTC
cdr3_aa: CASSLRGGHYEQYF

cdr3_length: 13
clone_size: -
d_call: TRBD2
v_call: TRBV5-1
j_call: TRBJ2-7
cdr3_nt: TGCGCCAGCAGCCCCGGGGGGAACTACGAGCAGTACTTC
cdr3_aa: CASSPGGNYEQYF

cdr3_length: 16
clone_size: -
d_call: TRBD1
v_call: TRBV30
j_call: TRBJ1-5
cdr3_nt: TGTGCCTGGGATAGCGACTCCGGGACAGGGACTCAGCCCCAGCATTTT
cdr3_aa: CAWDSDSGTGTQPQHF

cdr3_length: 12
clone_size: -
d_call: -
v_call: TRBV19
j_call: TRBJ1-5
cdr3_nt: TGTGCCAGTAGTATGCGGGATCAGCCCCAGCATTTT
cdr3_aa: CASSMRDQPQHF

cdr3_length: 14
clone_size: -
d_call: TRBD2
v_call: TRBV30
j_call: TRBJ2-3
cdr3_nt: TGTGCCTGGAGGAAACGGGGGGGCCTAGATACGCAGTATTTT
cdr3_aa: CAWRKRGGLDTQYF

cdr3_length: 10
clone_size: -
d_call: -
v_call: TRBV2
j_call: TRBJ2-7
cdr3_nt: TGTGCCAGCAGTTTCTATGAGCAGTACTTC
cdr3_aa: CASSFYEQYF

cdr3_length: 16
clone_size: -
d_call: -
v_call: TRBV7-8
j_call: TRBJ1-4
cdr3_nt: TGTGCCAGCAGCCGCAGGGGCGTTCCAACTAATGAAAAACTGTTTTTT
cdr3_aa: CASSRRGVPTNEKLFF

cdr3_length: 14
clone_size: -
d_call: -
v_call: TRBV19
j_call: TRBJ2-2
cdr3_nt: TGTGCCAGTAGTATAGACAGAAGCACCGGGGAGCTGTTTTTT
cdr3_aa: CASSIDRSTGELFF

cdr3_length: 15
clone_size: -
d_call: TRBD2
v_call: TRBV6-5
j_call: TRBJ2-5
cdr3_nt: TGTGCAGCCAGGGCTAGCGGGGGGCTAAGGGAGACCCAGTACTTC
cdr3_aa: CAARASGGLRETQYF

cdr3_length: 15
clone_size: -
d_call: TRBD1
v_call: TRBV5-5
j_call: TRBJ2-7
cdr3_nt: TGTGCCAGCAGCCCCCTAACAGGGGGGTCCTACGAGCAGTACTTC
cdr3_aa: CASSPLTGGSYEQYF

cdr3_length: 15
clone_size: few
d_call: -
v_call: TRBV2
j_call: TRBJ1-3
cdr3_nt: TGTGCCAGCAGTGAACAGGGACAACCTGGAAACACCATATATTTT
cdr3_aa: CASSEQGQPGNTIYF

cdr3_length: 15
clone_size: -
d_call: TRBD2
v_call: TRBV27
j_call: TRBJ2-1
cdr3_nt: TGTGCCAGCAGTTTAACGCGGGGGGTTTACAATGAGCAGTTCTTC
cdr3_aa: CASSLTRGVYNEQFF

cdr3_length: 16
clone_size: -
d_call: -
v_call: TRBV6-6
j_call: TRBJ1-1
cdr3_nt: TGTGCCAGCAGTCGTATGGACACAGCCAGAAGTCCTGAAGCTTTCTTT
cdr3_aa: CASSRMDTARSPEAFF

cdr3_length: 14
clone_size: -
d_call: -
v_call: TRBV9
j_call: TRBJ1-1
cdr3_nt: TGTGCCAGCAACCCCCAGGGCATGAACACTGAAGCTTTCTTT
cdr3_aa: CASNPQGMNTEAFF

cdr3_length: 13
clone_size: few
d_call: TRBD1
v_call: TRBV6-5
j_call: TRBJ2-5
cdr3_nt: TGTGCCAGCAGTTACCCGACAGGGAAGACCCAGTACTTC
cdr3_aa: CASSYPTGKTQYF

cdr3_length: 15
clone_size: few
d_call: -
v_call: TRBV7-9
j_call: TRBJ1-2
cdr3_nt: TGTGCCAGCACCGACATGGGCGGGTTTAACTATGGCTACACCTTC
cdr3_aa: CASTDMGGFNYGYTF

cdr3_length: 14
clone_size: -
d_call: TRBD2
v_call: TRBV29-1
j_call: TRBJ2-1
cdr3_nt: TGCAGCGTTATAAGCGGGGTACCGGGCAATGAGCAGTTCTTC
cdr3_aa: CSVISGVPGNEQFF